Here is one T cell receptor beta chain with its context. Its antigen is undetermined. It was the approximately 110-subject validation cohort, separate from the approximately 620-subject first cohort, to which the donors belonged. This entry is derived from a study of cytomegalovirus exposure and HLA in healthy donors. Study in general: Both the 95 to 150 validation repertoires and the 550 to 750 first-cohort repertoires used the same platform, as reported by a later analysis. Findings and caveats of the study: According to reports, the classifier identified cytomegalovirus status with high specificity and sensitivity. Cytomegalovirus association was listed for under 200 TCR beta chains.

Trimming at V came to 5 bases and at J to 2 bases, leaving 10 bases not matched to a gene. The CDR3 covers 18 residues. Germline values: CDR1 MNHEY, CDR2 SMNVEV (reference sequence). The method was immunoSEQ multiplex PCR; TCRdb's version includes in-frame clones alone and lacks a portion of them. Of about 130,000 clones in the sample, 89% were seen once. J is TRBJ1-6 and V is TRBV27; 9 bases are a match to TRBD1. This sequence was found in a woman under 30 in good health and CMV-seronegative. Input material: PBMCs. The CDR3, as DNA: TGTGCCAGCAGTAAAACTCCGGGACAGGGCCCCTATAATTCACCCCTCCACTTT. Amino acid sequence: CASSKTPGQGPYNSPLHF.